This entry is about one TCR beta chain. Its antigen remains unknown. Germline lookup yields CDR1 SGHNT and CDR2 YYREEE (reference sequence). The CDR3 is 15 amino acids. The V and J ends lost 0 bases and 4 bases, in that order; junction bases with no gene match: 5. Although they were nominally healthy when sampled, donors likely had unrecorded immune exposures. The entry originates in a study of cytomegalovirus exposure and HLA in healthy donors. The study's findings and limits: The study flagged some 170 TCR beta chains as cytomegalovirus-associated. Immune exposure information available was restricted to CMV serostatus.

With 60 Vbeta and 13 Jbeta primers, the PCR was carried out. In the original processing: The authors later counted roughly 79 million unique TCR beta chains, around 9.9 million of them shared. Clones were sequenced by immunoSEQ multiplex PCR, and TCRdb holds only the in-frame ones, with some missing. The V and J calls and clone size come from that table; D and trimming were worked out from the DNA. The table shows around 150,000 clones, with around 88% occurring only once. This clonotype originated in a woman in her 30s in good health and CMV-seronegative. V usage is TRBV5-4 and J usage is TRBJ1-2; 8 bases line up with TRBD1. The sample was PBMCs. The CDR3 nucleotides read TGTGCCAGCAGCTTGGCCAGGGGGCTAAGCTATGGCTACACCTTC. Protein: CASSLARGLSYGYTF.